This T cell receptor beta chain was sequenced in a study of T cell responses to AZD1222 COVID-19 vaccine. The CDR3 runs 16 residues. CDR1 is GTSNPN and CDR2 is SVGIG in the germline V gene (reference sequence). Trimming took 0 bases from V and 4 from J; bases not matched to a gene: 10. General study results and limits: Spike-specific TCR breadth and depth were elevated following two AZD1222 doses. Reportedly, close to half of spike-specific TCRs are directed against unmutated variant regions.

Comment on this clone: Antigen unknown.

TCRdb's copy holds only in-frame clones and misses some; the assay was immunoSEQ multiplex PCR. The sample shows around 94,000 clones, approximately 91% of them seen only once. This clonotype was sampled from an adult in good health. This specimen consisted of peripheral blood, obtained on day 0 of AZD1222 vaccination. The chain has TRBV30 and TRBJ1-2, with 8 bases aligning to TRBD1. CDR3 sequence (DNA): TGTGCCTGGAGTGTGGGCGGGACAGGCTATGGCTATGGCTACACCTTC. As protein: CAWSVGGTGYGYGYTF.